A single sample is the source of the 18 T cell receptor beta chains below, sequenced in a study of naive and memory T cell subsets. Both TRBC1 and TRBC2 were covered by a beta constant-region primer of two equimolar oligonucleotides. Via MiXCR, TCRdb re-called the UMI-ligation and nested PCR reads, giving one row per CDR3 protein. The sample comprises roughly 98,000 distinct CDR3 sequences, over 7% of which are singletons, and around 1.5% rests with the top ten. Sequenced: central memory CD4+ T cells from blood. The receptors come from a human donor in good health.

This clonotype was observed many times. The chain employs TRBV5-1 and TRBJ1-2; no clear D gene. V lost 0 bases, J lost 7 bases, and 7 bases lay in between. This CDR3 is 12 amino acids long. CDR1 and CDR2 (germline): SGHRS, YFSETQ. The CDR3, as DNA: TGCGCCAGCAGCTTGGACAAGTCTGGCTACACCTTC. Translation gives CASSLDKSGYTF.

In its sample, this clonotype was seen many times. This chain links TRBV12-3 or TRBV12-4 with TRBJ1-6; D perhaps matches TRBD1 (5 bases). The CDR3 has 16 residues. Trimming stripped 2 bases from V and 1 base from J, with 9 bases between. CDR3 in DNA: TGTGCCAGCAGTTTACGGGGGAGGTCCTATAATTCACCCCTCCACTTT. Protein product: CASSLRGRSYNSPLHF.

This rearrangement joins TRBV14 to TRBJ2-3; TRBD2 agrees at 8 bases. V lost 5 bases, J lost 8 bases, and 6 bases stayed unmatched. Germline V CDR1 and CDR2: SGHDN, FVKESK. The CDR3 length is 13 residues. The CDR3 loop is CASSYTSGTTQYF. The CDR3 bases are TGTGCCAGCAGCTATACTAGCGGAACTACGCAGTATTTT.

This clonotype was picked up many times. The V and J genes are TRBV3-1 and TRBJ2-1; possibly TRBD2 for D (6 bases). With 0 bases removed from V and 5 bases from J, the gap between germline ends came to 14 bases. The CDR3 runs to 16 residues. The germline gives CDR1 LGHDT, CDR2 YNNKEL (reference sequence). In DNA, the CDR3 is TGTGCCAGCAGCCAAGATGGGCGGGGCCTTAACAATGAGCAGTTCTTC. It specifies CASSQDGRGLNNEQFF.

This clonotype was counted ten times or more. The chain is built from TRBV11-2 and TRBJ1-1, with D tentatively TRBD1 (5 bases). This CDR3 has 16 residues. V was cut by 4 bases and J by 3 bases, with 18 bases left in between. CDR1 and CDR2 from the germline V gene are SGHAT and FQNNGV. The CDR3 DNA reads as TGTGCCAGCAGCTCCCACAACCGGGGACGGGACACTGAAGCTTTCTTT. Encoded protein: CASSSHNRGRDTEAFF.

The chain links TRBV20-1 to TRBJ2-7; TRBD2 agrees at 7 bases. The CDR3 sequence is 11 residues long. Germline V lookup: CDR1 DFQATT, CDR2 SNEGSKA (reference sequence). V lost 1 base, J lost 9 bases, and 3 bases stayed unmatched. CDR3: CSARGGRGQYF. The CDR3 coding sequence is TGCAGTGCTAGAGGGGGGAGGGGGCAGTACTTC.

The chain carries TRBV30 and TRBJ1-6, with D maybe TRBD1 (6 bases). The CDR3 has 15 amino acids. V was cut by 4 bases and J by 6 bases, with 16 bases left in between. Germline V gene lookup returns CDR1 GTSNPN and CDR2 SVGIG (reference sequence). The CDR3 sequence is CAWTTFTGTNSPLHF. Written as DNA, the CDR3 is TGTGCCTGGACTACTTTTACAGGGACTAATTCACCCCTCCACTTT.

J is TRBJ2-5 and V is TRBV20-1; 10 bases agree with TRBD2. J gave up 7 bases and V 3 bases, and 11 bases lay outside the gene matches. This CDR3 has 15 residues. CDR1 and CDR2 from the germline V gene are DFQATT and SNEGSKA (reference sequence). The CDR3: CSASQAGGQSGTQYF. For the CDR3, the DNA is TGCAGTGCTAGTCAAGCGGGGGGGCAGTCTGGGACCCAGTACTTC.

Many counts were recorded for this clonotype. The chain employs TRBV12-3 or TRBV12-4 and TRBJ1-1, with D maybe TRBD1 (5 bases). Trimming pared 7 bases from V and 0 bases from J, leaving 12 bases between. The CDR3 is made up of 14 amino acids. The CDR3 is CASTLGLLNTEAFF. The CDR3 bases are TGTGCCAGCACCCTGGGACTTCTGAACACTGAAGCTTTCTTT.

This clonotype came up many times. The CDR3 region has the DNA TGCAGCGTTGGTGAGATATACACTGAAGCTTTCTTT. Protein sequence: CSVGEIYTEAFF. The chain employs TRBV29-1 and TRBJ1-1; D uncertain. This CDR3 spans 12 amino acids. Germline-derived CDR1 and CDR2 are SQVTM and ANQGSEA. V lost 4 bases and J 3 bases, leaving 9 bases between the germline ends.

This chain connects TRBV5-5 to TRBJ2-2; D is unresolved. Germline-derived CDR1 and CDR2 are SGHKS and YYEKEE (reference sequence). Deletions cut 0 bases from V and 6 bases from J, with 12 bases between. This CDR3 comprises 15 residues. CDR3 in DNA: TGTGCCAGCAGCTTGGTCCCGTTAAGGGCCGGGGAGCTGTTTTTT. Encoded protein: CASSLVPLRAGELFF.

This sequence joins TRBV5-6 and TRBJ2-3; 12 bases agree with TRBD2. The CDR3 has 18 amino acids. V was pared by 1 base and J by 1 base, with 7 bases of the junction left unmatched. From germline, CDR1 is SGHDT and CDR2 YYEEEE. The CDR3: CASSLRSSGRAGTDTQYF. DNA for the CDR3: TGTGCCAGCAGCTTGCGGTCTAGCGGGAGGGCCGGCACAGATACGCAGTATTTT. The full variable domain, rest sourced from reference TRBV5-6 and TRBJ2-3, is DAGVTQSPTHLIKTRGQQVTLRCSPKSGHDTVSWYQQALGQGPQFIFQYYEEEERQRGNFPDRFSGHQFPNYSSELNVNALLLGDSALYLCASSLRSSGRAGTDTQYFGPGTRLTVL.

This clonotype appeared many times. V gene TRBV12-3 or TRBV12-4 combines with J gene TRBJ2-5; D is perhaps TRBD2 (6 bases). CDR3 length: 13 amino acids. The germline V and J ends were trimmed by 3 bases and 10 bases, with 15 bases remaining between them. CDR3 loop: CASSLIGGGDQYF. The DNA of the CDR3 is TGTGCCAGCAGTTTGATTGGGGGAGGCGACCAGTACTTC.

This clonotype has more than one count but fewer than ten. The rearrangement joins TRBV7-9 to TRBJ1-1, with D tentatively TRBD1 (6 bases). CDR3 length: 14 amino acids. Looked up from germline, CDR1 is SEHNR and CDR2 is FQNEAQ (reference sequence). V lost 5 bases to trimming and J lost 1 base, with 11 bases between them. The CDR3 here is CASSPSGQNTEAFF. CDR3 in DNA: TGTGCCAGCAGCCCATCGGGACAGAACACTGAAGCTTTCTTT.

This clonotype was seen repeatedly, ten times or more. This chain links TRBV27 with TRBJ1-2; possible D gene TRBD1, 5 bases. V gave up 6 bases and J gave up 2 bases, with 10 bases separating them. Germline assignment: CDR1 MNHEY and CDR2 SMNVEV (reference sequence). The CDR3 loop spans 13 amino acids. CDR3 nucleotides: TGTGCCAGCAGAGGGACGGCAAACTATGGCTACACCTTC. Translated: CASRGTANYGYTF.

This clonotype was seen only a few times. The chain has TRBV18 and TRBJ1-1; no reliable D call. CDR1 is KGHSH and CDR2 is LQKENI in the germline V gene. The ends were cut back, 0 bases at V and 1 base at J, with 3 bases in the middle. The CDR3 totals 13 residues. CDR3: CASSPPKNTEAFF. In DNA form, the CDR3 reads TGTGCCAGCTCACCACCCAAGAACACTGAAGCTTTCTTT. Drawing the rest from reference TRBV18 and TRBJ1-1, the complete variable domain is NAGVMQNPRHLVRRRGQEARLRCSPMKGHSHVYWYRQLPEEGLKFMVYLQKENIIDESGMPKERFSAEFPKEGPSILRIQQVVRGDSAAYFCASSPPKNTEAFFGQGTRLTVV.

In its sample, this clonotype was seen a few times. The chain joins TRBV29-1 to TRBJ2-4; TRBD2 matches at 9 bases. The germline gives CDR1 SQVTM, CDR2 ANQGSEA. There are 13 residues in the CDR3. J gave up 6 bases and V 5 bases, and 5 bases lay outside the gene matches. CDR3 protein: CSVSGTSRNIQYF. In DNA form, the CDR3 reads TGCAGCGTTTCCGGGACTAGCAGAAACATTCAGTACTTC.

This clonotype appeared many times. The rearrangement joins TRBV14 to TRBJ1-6; unclear D gene. The V gene lost 4 bases and the J gene lost 0 bases, with 7 bases spanning the gap. Germline V gene sequence: CDR1 SGHDN, CDR2 FVKESK. The CDR3 sequence is 15 residues long. CDR3 loop: CASSPPGSYNSPLHF. The CDR3 DNA reads as TGTGCCAGCAGCCCCCCAGGCTCCTATAATTCACCCCTCCACTTT.